This T cell receptor (beta chain) appears in the sequencing data of a study of beta chain features in type 1 diabetes. Notes on the study in general: Within the patient group, naive, central memory and Treg TCRB repertoires appeared more similar to each other than within healthy donors.

The CDR3 totals 14 residues. CDR1 and CDR2 from the germline V gene are SGHTA and FQGNSA. J was trimmed by 8 bases and V by 6 bases; bases with no gene match: 3. About this clone: What it binds is not known.

TCRB transcripts that were expressed got sequenced, as all of the isolated RNA had been reverse transcribed. Produced via immunoSEQ multiplex PCR; TCRdb's table is partial and in-frame only. The profile shows hundreds of thousands of clones, about 16% of them singletons. Isolation of CD4+ naive, central memory, regulatory and stem cell-like memory cells was achieved by sorting via CD45RO/CCR7/CD25/CD127/CD95/CD27. The TCR originated in a man aged 18 to 35 in good health. The rearrangement joins TRBV7-2 to TRBJ2-1; TRBD2 matches at 14 bases. The sequencing sample was made of naive CD4+ T cells from blood. DNA of the CDR3: TGTGCCAGCAGGCTGACTAGCGGGGGGGATGAGCAGTTCTTC. Translation: CASRLTSGGDEQFF. Together with reference TRBV7-2 and TRBJ2-1, the CDR3 gives the full variable domain: GAGVSQSPSNKVTEKGKDVELRCDPISGHTALYWYRQSLGQGLEFLIYFQGNSAPDKSGLPSDRFSAERTGGSVSTLTIQRTQQEDSAVYLCASRLTSGGDEQFFGPGTRLTVL.